This T cell receptor beta chain was recorded in a study of T-cell reconstitution after alpha-beta-depleted transplantation in children. Study-wide results and limits: Surviving recipient T cells and thymic progenitors accounted for the high day-60 TCRbeta diversity observed in some patients. Approximately two months post-transplant, alpha-beta T cells reportedly originated from several hundred expanded graft clones. It was newly produced T cells that mostly accounted for T-cell counts and diversity one year after transplant.

TCRbeta library preparation incorporated unique molecular identifiers. TCRdb called the PCR reads again in MiXCR, with one record for every CDR3 protein. The repertoire holds about 580,000 distinct CDR3 sequences, with more than 20% as singletons. As concerns this clonotype: Its cognate antigen is unknown.

Material: PBMCs, obtained before TCRalphabeta/CD19-depleted stem cell transplant. The receptor comes from a boy younger than two with Wiskott-Aldrich syndrome, due to receive a stem cell transplant.

Written as DNA, the CDR3 is TGTGCCAGCAGTGAGGGGGCCGGTGGCTACACCTTC. Translated: CASSEGAGGYTF. The rearrangement joins TRBV25-1 to TRBJ1-2; D is possibly TRBD1 (6 bases). The CDR3 contains 12 residues. V was trimmed by 3 bases and J by 7 bases, leaving 9 bases between them. Germline CDR1 reads MGHDK; CDR2 reads SYGVNS.